The 9 T cell receptor beta chains listed next were all sequenced from one sample in a study of neurological immune-mediated disorders. Each CDR3 protein is one row after TCRdb ran MiXCR on the 5' RACE reads. The table lists tens of thousands of distinct CDR3 sequences, roughly 12% of them singletons. Source material: CD4+ T cells from blood. These receptor sequences come from a woman between 25 and 40 years old with HTLV-1-associated myelopathy (HAM/TSP).

This clonotype has a count of ten or more. The chain combines TRBV7-9 with TRBJ2-3, with D perhaps given as TRBD1 or TRBD2 (5 bases each). Trimming removed 2 bases at V and 8 bases at J, with 11 bases between. From germline, CDR1 is SEHNR and CDR2 FQNEAQ (reference sequence). This CDR3 is 13 amino acids long. CDR3 nucleotide sequence: TGTGCCAGCAGCTTACAGGGAGTTAGTACGCAGTATTTT. Its translation: CASSLQGVSTQYF.

The table lists this clonotype with many counts. V is TRBV20-1 and J is TRBJ1-1; D not certain. V was trimmed by 2 bases and J by 1 base, leaving 2 bases between them. The germline V gene has CDR1 DFQATT and CDR2 SNEGSKA (reference sequence). This CDR3 region has 11 residues. The CDR3 coding sequence is TGCAGTGCTAGAAGGAACACTGAAGCTTTCTTT. It encodes CSARRNTEAFF.

This clonotype is labeled medium-sized (0.01 to 0.1%). The chain joins TRBV5-1 to TRBJ1-2; a possible D gene is TRBD1 (6 bases). Trimming stripped 5 bases from V and 7 bases from J, with 24 bases between. Germline assignment: CDR1 SGHRS and CDR2 YFSETQ. The CDR3 is 16 amino acids. Here the CDR3 reads CASRVEGGPVGSGYTF. The DNA of the CDR3 is TGCGCCAGCAGAGTCGAGGGGGGGCCTGTCGGTAGTGGCTACACCTTC.

The rearrangement links TRBV5-1 to TRBJ1-2; 7 bases map to TRBD1. The CDR3 loop spans 14 amino acids. Looked up from germline, CDR1 is SGHRS and CDR2 is YFSETQ. Germline trimming cut 4 bases from V and 5 bases from J; bases unmatched to any gene: 8. CDR3 protein: CASSSRGNSYGYTF. The CDR3 DNA follows: TGCGCCAGCAGCAGCAGGGGGAACTCGTATGGCTACACCTTC.

Many counts were recorded for this clonotype. V and J are TRBV5-5 and TRBJ1-3, with D possibly TRBD1 on 6 matching bases. Germline CDR1 is SGHKS and CDR2 is YYEKEE (reference sequence). CDR3 length: 15 amino acids. Trimming removed 4 bases from V and 4 bases from J, with 15 bases in between. CDR3 nucleotide sequence: TGTGCCAGCAGCATGGCTTCAGGGGTCGGAAACACCATATATTTT. Translation gives CASSMASGVGNTIYF.

This clonotype was seen ten or more times. The CDR3, as DNA: TGCAGTGCAACCCTAGCGGGAGTCACAGATACGCAGTATTTT. Protein product: CSATLAGVTDTQYF. The rearrangement joins TRBV20-1 to TRBJ2-3; 10 bases fit TRBD2. Germline CDR1 is DFQATT and CDR2 is SNEGSKA (reference sequence). With 6 bases clipped from V and 2 bases from J, the junction kept 5 bases outside the gene matches. This CDR3 comprises 14 residues.

This clonotype was seen ten or more times. The chain uses TRBV29-1 and TRBJ2-1; the match to TRBD2 covers 11 bases. This CDR3 region has 18 residues. Germline loops: CDR1 SQVTM, CDR2 ANQGSEA. V dropped 4 bases and J dropped 5; count of bases not matched to a gene: 16. CDR3 amino acids: CSVVDPAVTSGVNNEQFF. The CDR3 bases are TGCAGCGTTGTAGATCCCGCCGTGACTAGCGGGGTCAACAATGAGCAGTTCTTC.

This clonotype was seen ten or more times. This sequence joins TRBV5-1 and TRBJ2-3; TRBD2 might be the D (6 bases). Germline values: CDR1 SGHRS, CDR2 YFSETQ. V gave up 10 bases and J gave up 0 bases, with 18 bases separating them. The CDR3 loop spans 15 amino acids. The CDR3 DNA follows: TGCGCCGCCGCCATGGGAGGCAGAAGCACAGATACGCAGTATTTT. Encoded protein: CAAAMGGRSTDTQYF.

This clonotype was seen repeatedly, ten times or more. The chain recombines TRBV2 with TRBJ2-1; D uncertain. This CDR3 contains 15 residues. Trimming took 2 bases from V and 9 from J, leaving 17 bases between them. Germline loops: CDR1 SNHLY, CDR2 FYNNEI. The CDR3 sequence is CASSESPRIRLEQFF. The CDR3 nucleotides are TGTGCCAGCAGTGAAAGTCCTAGAATTCGGCTTGAGCAGTTCTTC.